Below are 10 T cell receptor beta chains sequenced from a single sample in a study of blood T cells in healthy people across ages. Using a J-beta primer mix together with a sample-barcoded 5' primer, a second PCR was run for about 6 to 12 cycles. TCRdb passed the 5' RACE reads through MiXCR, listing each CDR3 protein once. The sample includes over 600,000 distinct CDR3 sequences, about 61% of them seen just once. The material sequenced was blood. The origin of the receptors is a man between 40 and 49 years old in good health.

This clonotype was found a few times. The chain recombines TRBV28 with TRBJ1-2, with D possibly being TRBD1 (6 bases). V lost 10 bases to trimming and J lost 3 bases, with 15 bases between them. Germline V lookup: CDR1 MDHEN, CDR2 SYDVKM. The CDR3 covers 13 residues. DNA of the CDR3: TGTGCCACCGGGGGCGGGGCTCACTATGGCTACACCTTC. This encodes CATGGGAHYGYTF.

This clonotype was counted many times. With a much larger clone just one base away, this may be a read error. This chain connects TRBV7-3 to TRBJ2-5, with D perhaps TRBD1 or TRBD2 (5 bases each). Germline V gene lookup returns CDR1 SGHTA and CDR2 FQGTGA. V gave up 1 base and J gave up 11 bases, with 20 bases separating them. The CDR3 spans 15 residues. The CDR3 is CASSLMPGLENEQYF. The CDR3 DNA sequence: TGTGCCAGCAGCTTAATGCCGGGGCTCGAGAATGAGCAGTACTTC.

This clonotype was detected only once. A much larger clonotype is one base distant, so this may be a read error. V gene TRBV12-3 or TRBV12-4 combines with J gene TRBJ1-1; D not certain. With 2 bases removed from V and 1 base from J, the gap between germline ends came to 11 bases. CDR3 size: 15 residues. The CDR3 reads CASSLPGKGNTEAFF. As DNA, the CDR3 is TGTGCCAGCAGTTTACCAGGAAAGGGGAACACTGAAGCTTTCTTT.

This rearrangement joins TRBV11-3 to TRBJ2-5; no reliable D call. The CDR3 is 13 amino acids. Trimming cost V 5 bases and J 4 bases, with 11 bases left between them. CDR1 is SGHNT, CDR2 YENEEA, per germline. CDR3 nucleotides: TGTGCCAGCAGCCAACCCCCCCGAGAGACCCAGTACTTC. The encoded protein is CASSQPPRETQYF.

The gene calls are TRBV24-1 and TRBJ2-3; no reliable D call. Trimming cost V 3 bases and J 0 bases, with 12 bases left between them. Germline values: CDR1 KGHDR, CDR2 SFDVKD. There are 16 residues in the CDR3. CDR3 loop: CATSDPDPRSTDTQYF. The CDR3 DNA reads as TGTGCCACCAGTGATCCAGACCCCCGGAGCACAGATACGCAGTATTTT.

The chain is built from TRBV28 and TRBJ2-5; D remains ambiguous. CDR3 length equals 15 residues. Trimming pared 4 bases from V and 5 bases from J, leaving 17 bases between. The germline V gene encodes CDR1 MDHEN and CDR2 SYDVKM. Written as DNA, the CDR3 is TGTGCCAGCAGTTCCCCGGCGTTTCAGGAGGAGACCCAGTACTTC. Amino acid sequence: CASSSPAFQEETQYF.

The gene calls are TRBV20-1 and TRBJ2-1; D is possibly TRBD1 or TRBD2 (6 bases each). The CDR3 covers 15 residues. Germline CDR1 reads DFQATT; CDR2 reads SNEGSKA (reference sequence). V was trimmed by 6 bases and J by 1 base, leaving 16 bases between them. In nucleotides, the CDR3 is TGCAGTGCCCAAGGGGGGAGTGGATCCTACAATGAGCAGTTCTTC. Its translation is CSAQGGSGSYNEQFF.

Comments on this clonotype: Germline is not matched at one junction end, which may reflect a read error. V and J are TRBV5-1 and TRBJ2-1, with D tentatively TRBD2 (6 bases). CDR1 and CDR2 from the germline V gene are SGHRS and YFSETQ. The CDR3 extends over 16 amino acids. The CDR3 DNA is TGCGCCAGCAGCTTGGCCGGGGGAATCTCCTACAATGAGCGGTTCTTC. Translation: CASSLAGGISYNERFF.

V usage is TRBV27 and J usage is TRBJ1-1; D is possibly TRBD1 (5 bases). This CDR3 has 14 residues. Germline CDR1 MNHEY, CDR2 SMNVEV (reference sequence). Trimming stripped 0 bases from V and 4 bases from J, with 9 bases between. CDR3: CASSLSGLPTEAFF. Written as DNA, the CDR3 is TGTGCCAGCAGTTTATCGGGGCTCCCCACTGAAGCTTTCTTT.

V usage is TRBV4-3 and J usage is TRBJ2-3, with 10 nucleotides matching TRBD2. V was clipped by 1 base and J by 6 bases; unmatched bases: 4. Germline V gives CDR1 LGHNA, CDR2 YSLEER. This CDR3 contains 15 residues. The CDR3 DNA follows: TGCGCCAGCAGCCAAGGAACTAGCGGGGTTGATACGCAGTATTTT. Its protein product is CASSQGTSGVDTQYF.